The rows below give T cell receptor beta chains drawn from one sample of a study of T cells after yellow fever vaccination. MiXCR, applied by TCRdb to the 5' RACE reads, yields one record per CDR3 protein. The sample contains about 58,000 distinct CDR3 sequences, 5.7% of which appear only once. The specimen was PBMCs, either bulk or a sorted T-cell subset (CD4+, CD8+, memory, or dextramer-sorted; not recorded which), collected on the day of the yellow fever booster vaccination. All receptors derive from a man between 18 and 35 years old who received the YFV17D yellow fever vaccine. Each CDR3 is given with its conserved first and last residue. The order of the fields is clone size, D gene, V gene, J gene, CDR3 protein, CDR3 DNA. A D gene is named only where the DNA matches it firmly. The listing skips clone size in some rows; elsewhere it reads once, few, many or a size class.

abundance: NA; d_gene: NA; v_gene: TRBV7-9; j_gene: TRBJ1-4; CDR3aa: CASSSGTTNEKLFF; CDR3nt: TGTGCCAGCAGCTCGGGTACAACTAATGAAAAACTGTTTTTT
abundance: many; d_gene: TRBD2; v_gene: TRBV6-2/TRBV6-3; j_gene: TRBJ2-1; CDR3aa: CASSLRLAGRNEQFF; CDR3nt: TGTGCCAGCAGTCTACGACTAGCGGGGAGAAATGAGCAGTTCTTC
abundance: many; d_gene: NA; v_gene: TRBV7-9; j_gene: TRBJ2-7; CDR3aa: CATAGLRSYEQYF; CDR3nt: TGTGCCACCGCAGGGCTTCGCTCCTACGAGCAGTACTTC
abundance: NA; d_gene: NA; v_gene: TRBV13; j_gene: TRBJ2-1; CDR3aa: CASSLGWEQFF; CDR3nt: TGTGCCAGCAGCCTAGGATGGGAGCAGTTCTTC
abundance: NA; d_gene: TRBD1; v_gene: TRBV4-3; j_gene: TRBJ2-3; CDR3aa: CASSQTGGWSDTQYF; CDR3nt: TGCGCCAGCAGCCAGACAGGGGGGTGGTCAGATACGCAGTATTTT
abundance: NA; d_gene: NA; v_gene: TRBV20-1; j_gene: TRBJ2-5; CDR3aa: CSARDGLQETQYF; CDR3nt: TGCAGTGCTAGAGATGGTCTCCAAGAGACCCAGTACTTC
abundance: few; d_gene: TRBD1; v_gene: TRBV6-2/TRBV6-3; j_gene: TRBJ1-5; CDR3aa: CASSYSGRGQSQPQHF; CDR3nt: TGTGCCAGCAGTTACTCGGGCAGGGGGCAAAGCCAGCCCCAGCATTTT
abundance: many; d_gene: NA; v_gene: TRBV20-1; j_gene: TRBJ1-5; CDR3aa: CSATPGHNFGGNQPQHF; CDR3nt: TGCAGTGCTACCCCGGGACACAACTTTGGGGGCAATCAGCCCCAGCATTTT
abundance: few; d_gene: TRBD1; v_gene: TRBV4-3; j_gene: TRBJ2-4; CDR3aa: CASSQDWLGQGRILAKNIQYF; CDR3nt: TGCGCCAGCAGCCAAGATTGGTTGGGACAGGGGAGGATCCTAGCCAAAAACATTCAGTACTTC
abundance: NA; d_gene: TRBD1; v_gene: TRBV12-3/TRBV12-4; j_gene: TRBJ1-5; CDR3aa: CASSNTGQGSGQPQHF; CDR3nt: TGTGCCAGCAGTAACACCGGACAGGGGAGCGGTCAGCCCCAGCATTTT
abundance: few; d_gene: NA; v_gene: TRBV7-9; j_gene: TRBJ1-3; CDR3aa: CASSLTPSSGNTIYF; CDR3nt: TGTGCCAGCAGCCTCACTCCGAGCTCTGGAAACACCATATATTTT
abundance: few; d_gene: NA; v_gene: TRBV5-1; j_gene: TRBJ1-1; CDR3aa: CASSWYLGRATEAFF; CDR3nt: TGCGCCAGCAGCTGGTATCTGGGCAGGGCCACTGAAGCTTTCTTT
abundance: NA; d_gene: NA; v_gene: TRBV10-3; j_gene: TRBJ2-7; CDR3aa: CATHGGDAYEQYF; CDR3nt: TGTGCCACCCATGGTGGTGACGCCTACGAGCAGTACTTC
abundance: many; d_gene: TRBD2; v_gene: TRBV7-8; j_gene: TRBJ2-5; CDR3aa: CASSSGLAGVYQETQYF; CDR3nt: TGTGCCAGCAGCTCCGGACTAGCGGGGGTCTACCAAGAGACCCAGTACTTC
abundance: few; d_gene: NA; v_gene: TRBV5-6; j_gene: TRBJ2-6; CDR3aa: CASSDTGFGANVLIF; CDR3nt: TGTGCCAGCAGCGACACAGGGTTCGGGGCCAACGTCCTGATTTTC
abundance: many; d_gene: NA; v_gene: TRBV7-9; j_gene: TRBJ2-3; CDR3aa: CASSLSLGVADTQYF; CDR3nt: TGTGCCAGCAGCTTAAGTCTCGGGGTCGCGGATACGCAGTATTTT
abundance: many; d_gene: NA; v_gene: TRBV12-3/TRBV12-4; j_gene: TRBJ1-1; CDR3aa: CASRPTGRSTEAFF; CDR3nt: TGTGCCAGTCGACCTACGGGACGGAGCACTGAAGCTTTCTTT
abundance: NA; d_gene: TRBD1; v_gene: TRBV19; j_gene: TRBJ1-5; CDR3aa: CASTPTGFNQPQHF; CDR3nt: TGTGCCAGTACCCCGACAGGGTTCAATCAGCCCCAGCATTTT
abundance: few; d_gene: NA; v_gene: TRBV4-2; j_gene: TRBJ2-3; CDR3aa: CASSQDSLIFDTQYF; CDR3nt: TGTGCCAGCAGCCAAGATTCCCTGATCTTCGATACGCAGTATTTT
abundance: many; d_gene: NA; v_gene: TRBV6-5; j_gene: TRBJ1-1; CDR3aa: CASSYAGQYTEAFF; CDR3nt: TGTGCCAGCAGTTACGCTGGGCAGTACACTGAAGCTTTCTTT
abundance: NA; d_gene: NA; v_gene: TRBV5-1; j_gene: TRBJ2-7; CDR3aa: CASSPSGAPYEQYF; CDR3nt: TGCGCCAGCAGCCCGTCTGGGGCACCCTACGAGCAGTACTTC
abundance: NA; d_gene: NA; v_gene: TRBV5-4; j_gene: TRBJ2-5; CDR3aa: CASSLEVEETQYF; CDR3nt: TGTGCCAGCAGCTTGGAGGTGGAAGAGACCCAGTACTTC